The 25 T cell receptor beta chains listed next were all sequenced from one sample in a study of blood T cells in healthy people across ages. Combining a sample-barcoded 5' primer with a J-beta primer mix, a second PCR ran for roughly 6 to 11 cycles. TCRdb itself ran the 5' RACE reads through MiXCR, one entry per CDR3 protein. Of more than 650,000 distinct CDR3 sequences in the sample, approximately 21% were seen once. Sequencing was performed on blood. These receptors were obtained from a man between 65 and 85 years old in good health.

This sequence joins TRBV7-2 and TRBJ2-2; unclear D gene. Per germline, CDR1 SGHTA and CDR2 FQGNSA. This CDR3 region has 16 residues. With 4 bases removed from V and 7 bases from J, the gap between germline ends came to 19 bases. CDR3: CASSSQSYTVVGELFF. CDR3 DNA sequence: TGTGCCAGCAGCTCACAGTCCTACACCGTTGTCGGGGAGCTGTTTTTT.

The V call is TRBV6-6, the J call TRBJ2-5; D call uncertain. The DNA matches TRBJ2-7 better at its end, which makes the J call doubtful. CDR1 is MNHNY and CDR2 is SVGAGI in the germline V gene (reference sequence). This CDR3 is built from 14 residues. The CDR3 here is CASSYLETRSEQYF. The CDR3 coding sequence is TGTGCCAGCAGTTACCTTGAGACGCGCAGCGAGCAGTACTTC.

V is TRBV4-2 and J is TRBJ2-5, with TRBD1 matching over 7 bases. V dropped 0 bases and J dropped 4; count of bases not matched to a gene: 5. The CDR3 has 15 amino acids. Germline V lookup: CDR1 LGHNA, CDR2 YNFKEQ. As DNA, the CDR3 is TGTGCCAGCAGCCAAGACCCAGGGGGTACAGAGACCCAGTACTTC. Residues: CASSQDPGGTETQYF.

V gene TRBV7-9 combines with J gene TRBJ1-3, with 8 bases matching TRBD1. V dropped 5 bases and J dropped 8; count of bases not matched to a gene: 8. Germline V CDR1 and CDR2: SEHNR, FQNEAQ (reference sequence). The CDR3 runs 14 residues. CDR3: CASSPSDRVHTIYF. The CDR3 DNA reads as TGTGCCAGCAGCCCATCGGACAGGGTTCACACCATATATTTT. Drawing the rest from reference TRBV7-9 and TRBJ1-3, the complete variable domain is DTGVSQNPRHKITKRGQNVTFRCDPISEHNRLYWYRQTLGQGPEFLTYFQNEAQLEKSRLLSDRFSAERPKGSFSTLEIQRTEQGDSAMYLCASSPSDRVHTIYFGEGSWLTVV.

This chain uses TRBV19 with TRBJ2-3, with D possibly matching TRBD2 (5 bases). The CDR3 is 14 amino acids. V gave up 5 bases and J gave up 5 bases, with 14 bases separating them. Germline V gene sequence: CDR1 LNHDA, CDR2 SQIVND (reference sequence). The CDR3 here is CASSLGLSGDTQYF. CDR3 bases: TGTGCCAGTAGTCTCGGACTGTCAGGAGATACGCAGTATTTT.

This clonotype appeared a few times. The chain links TRBV12-3 or TRBV12-4 to TRBJ2-3, with D perhaps given as TRBD1 or TRBD2 (6 bases each). The CDR3 covers 16 residues. Trimming left V 6 bases short and J 1 base short, with 17 bases between. The CDR3, as DNA: TGTGCCAGCAGACGACTAGGGGGAGAGGGCACAGATACGCAGTATTTT. Amino acid sequence: CASRRLGGEGTDTQYF.

This rearrangement joins TRBV12-5 to TRBJ1-1; D possibly corresponds to TRBD1 (5 bases). The CDR3 spans 13 residues. Trimming shortened V by 6 bases and J by 4 bases, and 12 bases separated the two germline ends. CDR1 LGHNT and CDR2 FRNRAP come from the germline V gene. The CDR3: CASGPHQGTEAFF. CDR3 bases: TGTGCTAGTGGCCCACATCAGGGCACTGAAGCTTTCTTT.

This clonotype was seen repeatedly, ten times or more. The J gene is TRBJ2-3, the V gene TRBV20-1, with unresolved D. The CDR3 is made up of 12 amino acids. Germline V CDR1 and CDR2: DFQATT, SNEGSKA (reference sequence). Trimming took 6 bases from V and 2 from J, leaving 9 bases between them. The CDR3 nucleotides read TGCAGTGCCCCCTTTCACACAGATACGCAGTATTTT. Translation gives CSAPFHTDTQYF.

In its sample, this clonotype was seen once. Germline is not matched at one junction end, which may reflect a read error. The rearrangement joins TRBV6-5 to TRBJ1-2, with D possibly being TRBD1 (6 bases). The CDR3 consists of 15 residues. Germline lookup yields CDR1 MNHEY and CDR2 SVGAGI. The CDR3 loop is CASTKNRRGDYGYTF. The CDR3 DNA is TGTGCCAGCACCAAAAACAGAAGGGGGGACTATGGTTACACCTTC.

The chain is built from TRBV5-1 and TRBJ1-1, with a weak D call TRBD1 (6 bases). Germline V gives CDR1 SGHRS, CDR2 YFSETQ. This CDR3 contains 14 residues. V was trimmed by 3 bases and J by 0 bases, leaving 9 bases between them. CDR3 region: CASSSWTVNTEAFF. CDR3 sequence (DNA): TGCGCCAGCAGCTCCTGGACAGTGAACACTGAAGCTTTCTTT.

This clonotype was counted a few times. V usage is TRBV20-1 and J usage is TRBJ2-2; 7 bases fit TRBD1. Germline lookup yields CDR1 DFQATT and CDR2 SNEGSKA (reference sequence). V lost 5 bases and J lost 0; bases outside the gene matches: 15. The CDR3 contains 18 residues. The CDR3 DNA reads TGCAGTGCTGCTAGGGACAGCCAGGCTATCGCGAACACCGGGGAGCTGTTTTTT. This encodes CSAARDSQAIANTGELFF.

The V and J genes are TRBV7-9 and TRBJ1-2; 8 bases agree with TRBD1. The CDR3 runs to 16 residues. Trimming removed 5 bases from V and 6 bases from J; junction bases left unmatched: 14. Germline lookup yields CDR1 SEHNR and CDR2 FQNEAQ (reference sequence). This chain's CDR3 is CASSPRKDRGENGYTF. The CDR3, as DNA: TGTGCCAGCAGCCCCAGAAAAGACAGGGGAGAGAATGGCTACACCTTC.

This clonotype was recorded only once. The V call is TRBV4-1, the J call TRBJ2-3; D is undetermined. Trimming removed 0 bases from V and 3 bases from J, with 16 bases in between. This CDR3 is 17 amino acids long. Germline V gene sequence: CDR1 MGHRA, CDR2 YSYEKL. CDR3 sequence: CASSQDLRTLSTDTQYF. Written as DNA, the CDR3 is TGCGCCAGCAGCCAAGATCTGAGAACGCTATCGACAGATACGCAGTATTTT.

This clonotype appeared a few times. The rearrangement joins TRBV5-1 to TRBJ1-3; possible D gene TRBD1, 6 bases. Trimming removed 0 bases from V and 4 bases from J, with 11 bases in between. The length of the CDR3 is 15 residues. Germline V gives CDR1 SGHRS, CDR2 YFSETQ. In DNA form, the CDR3 reads TGCGCCAGCAGCTTGGGGGGGCAATACGGAAACACCATATATTTT. As protein: CASSLGGQYGNTIYF.

This chain connects TRBV27 to TRBJ1-2, with a possible D match to TRBD1 (5 bases). Trimming cost V 6 bases and J 6 bases, with 11 bases left between them. CDR3 length equals 12 residues. Germline assignment: CDR1 MNHEY and CDR2 SMNVEV (reference sequence). This CDR3 is CASRGAGHGYTF. CDR3 nucleotides: TGTGCCAGCAGAGGTGCAGGGCATGGCTACACCTTC.

The chain employs TRBV29-1 and TRBJ1-5, with D possibly matching TRBD1 (6 bases). Germline V CDR1 and CDR2: SQVTM, ANQGSEA. The V gene lost 7 bases and the J gene lost 8 bases, with 24 bases spanning the gap. The CDR3 runs to 15 residues. CDR3 DNA sequence: TGCAGCGGCTCTTCTGAGAGAAGGGGGGCCAAGCCCCAGCATTTT. Its translation is CSGSSERRGAKPQHF.

J is TRBJ2-3 and V is TRBV7-2, with D perhaps matching TRBD1 or TRBD2 (5 bases each). There are 15 residues in the CDR3. Germline CDR1 reads SGHTA; CDR2 reads FQGNSA. Trimming took 1 base from V and 3 from J, leaving 11 bases between them. The CDR3 is CASSLVRGATDTQYF. The DNA for the CDR3 is TGTGCCAGCAGCTTAGTCCGGGGCGCGACAGATACGCAGTATTTT.

The chain joins TRBV27 to TRBJ1-6; D is perhaps TRBD1 (5 bases). Germline V CDR1 and CDR2: MNHEY, SMNVEV (reference sequence). This CDR3 region has 17 residues. The V end was cut by 0 bases, the J end by 6 bases, with 15 bases between. The CDR3 nucleotides are TGTGCCAGCAGTTTATCAGGATCGGCAGGGCTTAATTCACCCCTCCACTTT. It specifies CASSLSGSAGLNSPLHF.

This clonotype was observed a handful of times. V is TRBV5-1 and J is TRBJ1-2; weak D call: TRBD1 (6 bases). The CDR3 is made up of 13 amino acids. Germline lookup yields CDR1 SGHRS and CDR2 YFSETQ. The V end lost 4 bases, the J end lost 8 bases, and 15 bases lay between the germline ends. For the CDR3, the DNA is TGCGCCAGCAGCCCATCAGGGGCGGGAGGCTACACCTTC. It codes for CASSPSGAGGYTF.

The rearrangement joins TRBV11-2 to TRBJ1-1; perhaps TRBD1 as D (6 bases). This CDR3 is 16 amino acids long. CDR1 and CDR2 (germline): SGHAT, FQNNGV. Trimming cost V 5 bases and J 1 base, with 17 bases left between them. Here the CDR3 reads CASSPRPGQWNTEAFF. CDR3 bases: TGTGCCAGCAGCCCGAGACCGGGACAATGGAACACTGAAGCTTTCTTT.

This clonotype turned up a few times. The rearrangement uses TRBV5-1 and TRBJ1-1; tentative D call: TRBD1 (6 bases). CDR3 size: 14 residues. V was cut by 2 bases and J by 2 bases, with 10 bases left in between. Germline V lookup: CDR1 SGHRS, CDR2 YFSETQ. In DNA form, the CDR3 reads TGCGCCAGCAGCTTCGAGGGGGGAAACACTGAAGCTTTCTTT. It codes for CASSFEGGNTEAFF. The complete variable domain, with remaining parts taken from reference TRBV5-1 and TRBJ1-1, reads KAGVTQTPRYLIKTRGQQVTLSCSPISGHRSVSWYQQTPGQGLQFLFEYFSETQRNKGNFPGRFSGRQFSNSRSEMNVSTLELGDSALYLCASSFEGGNTEAFFGQGTRLTVV.

The rearrangement joins TRBV18 to TRBJ2-1; maybe TRBD1 (6 bases). Looked up from germline, CDR1 is KGHSH and CDR2 is LQKENI. V gave up 1 base and J gave up 4 bases, with 14 bases separating them. The CDR3 totals 16 residues. Written as DNA, the CDR3 is TGTGCCAGCTCACCACTTCGAGGGGGACCTTACAATGAGCAGTTCTTC. This gives the protein CASSPLRGGPYNEQFF.

The chain combines TRBV5-1 with TRBJ2-5, with unresolved D. Germline CDR1 and CDR2: SGHRS and YFSETQ. V gave up 5 bases and J gave up 5 bases, with 10 bases separating them. There are 12 residues in the CDR3. Here the CDR3 reads CASSQTLETQYF. The CDR3 DNA reads as TGCGCCAGCAGTCAGACCTTGGAGACCCAGTACTTC.

Remarks on this clonotype: Given a much more abundant clone one base away, this may be a read error. J is TRBJ2-1 and V is TRBV12-3 or TRBV12-4; 7 positions agree with TRBD1. This CDR3 region has 14 residues. In DNA, the CDR3 is TGTGCCGGCAGTGCGCGACAGGGCGCCAATGAGCAGTTCTTC. As protein: CAGSARQGANEQFF.

CDR3 nucleotide sequence: TGTGCCACCAGTGATGGGGCACGCACTGAAGCTTTCTTT. Translation gives CATSDGARTEAFF. The chain couples TRBV24-1 to TRBJ1-1, with D possibly matching TRBD1 (5 bases). Germline V gene data show CDR1 as KGHDR and CDR2 as SFDVKD. The germline V and J ends were trimmed by 3 bases and 4 bases, with 8 bases remaining between them. This CDR3 region has 13 residues.